This TCR beta chain emerged from a study of siplizumab effects on memory and regulatory T cells. Study-wide results and caveats: Both greater diversity than memory cells and a major contribution to the alloresponse seemed to characterize naive T cells. Of the alloreactive clones, only a minor fraction mapped to unstimulated subsets. Proliferating clones, CD4+ or CD8+, lacked an assignable naive or memory phenotype in roughly 80-96% of cases. Whether the proliferating Tregs (from siplizumab cultures) were suppressive was not confirmed.

The CDR3 has 16 residues. J was trimmed by 0 bases and V by 6 bases; bases with no gene match: 7. Germline CDR1 is MDHEN and CDR2 is SYDVKM. Of note for this clone: The antigen is unknown.

This table comes from immunoSEQ multiplex PCR, and its TCRdb copy is limited to in-frame clones, with some not included. The sample yields some 97,000 clones, more than 85% seen once. Sequencing was performed on CD4+ T cells sorted from blood. V and J are TRBV28 and TRBJ2-1, with 8 bases that match TRBD2. The receptor comes from a human donor in good health. Some clones in this sample may be carry-over from other donors' samples. CDR3 DNA sequence: TGTGCCAGCAGATTGGCGGGAGGTGACTCCTACAATGAGCAGTTCTTC. Amino acid sequence: CASRLAGGDSYNEQFF.